The rows below give T cell receptor beta chains drawn from one sample of a study of blood T cell repertoires in COVID-19. Libraries were prepared by immunoSEQ multiplex PCR; TCRdb keeps only in-frame clonotypes and omits some of them. The profile shows some 220,000 clones, roughly 80% of them singletons. Specimen: peripheral blood. These receptors all come from a woman aged 55-75 years who had recovered from COVID-19. Each CDR3 is given with its conserved first and last residue. D genes are given only for firm matches. A clone size is listed for some rows: how often the clone was seen (once, few, many), or a class if it is expanded.

clone size: NA; V gene: TRBV7-2; D gene: NA; J gene: TRBJ2-5; CDR3 DNA: TGTGCCAGCAGCTTAGGACAGAAGGGATCGACCCAGTACTTC; CDR3 protein: CASSLGQKGSTQYF
clone size: NA; V gene: TRBV4-1; D gene: NA; J gene: TRBJ1-2; CDR3 DNA: TGCGCCAGCAGCCAAAAAGGGCGTCAGGGAACTAACTATGGCTACACCTTC; CDR3 protein: CASSQKGRQGTNYGYTF
clone size: NA; V gene: TRBV9; D gene: TRBD1; J gene: TRBJ2-7; CDR3 DNA: TGTGCCAGCAGCCCGATGACAGGGGGTGGGGAGCAGTACTTC; CDR3 protein: CASSPMTGGGEQYF
clone size: NA; V gene: TRBV6-5; D gene: NA; J gene: TRBJ1-6; CDR3 DNA: TGTGCCAGCAGCCGGGGGGAGAGGTCACCCCTCCACTTT; CDR3 protein: CASSRGERSPLHF
clone size: NA; V gene: TRBV11-2; D gene: NA; J gene: TRBJ1-1; CDR3 DNA: TGTGCCAGCAGCTTAGGTCAGTTGAACACTGAAGCTTTCTTT; CDR3 protein: CASSLGQLNTEAFF
clone size: NA; V gene: TRBV6-5; D gene: TRBD1; J gene: TRBJ1-6; CDR3 DNA: TGTGCCAGCAGTTACCGGCAGGGGGCTGCACCCCTCCACTTT; CDR3 protein: CASSYRQGAAPLHF
clone size: NA; V gene: TRBV7-2; D gene: NA; J gene: TRBJ2-1; CDR3 DNA: TGTGCCAGCAGCTTAGTCGGGGGCTCCTACAATGAGCAGTTCTTC; CDR3 protein: CASSLVGGSYNEQFF
clone size: NA; V gene: TRBV9; D gene: NA; J gene: TRBJ2-2; CDR3 DNA: TGTGCCAGCAGCGTAGGTCCCCTAGAGAACACCGGGGAGCTGTTTTTT; CDR3 protein: CASSVGPLENTGELFF
clone size: NA; V gene: TRBV5-5; D gene: NA; J gene: TRBJ1-3; CDR3 DNA: TGTGCCAGCAGCTTGGTAGGGGGATACCTCTCTGGAAACACCATATATTTT; CDR3 protein: CASSLVGGYLSGNTIYF
clone size: few; V gene: TRBV27; D gene: TRBD2; J gene: TRBJ2-1; CDR3 DNA: TGTGCCAGCAGTTGGAACCCTCTAGCGGGGGGACCTCGCTCCTACAATGAGCAGTTCTTC; CDR3 protein: CASSWNPLAGGPRSYNEQFF
clone size: NA; V gene: TRBV27; D gene: TRBD1; J gene: TRBJ1-1; CDR3 DNA: TGTGCCAGCAGTATGGGACAGGGTCTCACTGAAGCTTTCTTT; CDR3 protein: CASSMGQGLTEAFF
clone size: NA; V gene: TRBV2; D gene: TRBD1; J gene: TRBJ1-3; CDR3 DNA: TGTGCCAGCAGTCCCCTGGGACAGGGATGGTCTGGAAACACCATATATTTT; CDR3 protein: CASSPLGQGWSGNTIYF
clone size: NA; V gene: TRBV2; D gene: NA; J gene: TRBJ1-4; CDR3 DNA: TGTGCCAGCAGTGGGGGCAGGGGAAATGCACTGTTTTTT; CDR3 protein: CASSGGRGNALFF
clone size: NA; V gene: TRBV5-4; D gene: NA; J gene: TRBJ2-1; CDR3 DNA: TGTGCCAGCAGCCTCCAGACAGGACCCTCCTACAATGAGCAGTTCTTC; CDR3 protein: CASSLQTGPSYNEQFF
clone size: NA; V gene: TRBV11-3; D gene: TRBD2; J gene: TRBJ2-3; CDR3 DNA: TGTGCCAGCAGCCCGGGGGGACCCGGAGGCACAGATACGCAGTATTTT; CDR3 protein: CASSPGGPGGTDTQYF
clone size: NA; V gene: TRBV9; D gene: TRBD1; J gene: TRBJ2-3; CDR3 DNA: TGTGCCAGCAGCGGTGACAGGGCCCCTAGCACAGATACGCAGTATTTT; CDR3 protein: CASSGDRAPSTDTQYF
clone size: NA; V gene: TRBV5-1; D gene: TRBD1; J gene: TRBJ1-4; CDR3 DNA: TGCGCCAGCAGCTGGGGACAGGGTTGGAATGAAAAACTGTTTTTT; CDR3 protein: CASSWGQGWNEKLFF
clone size: NA; V gene: TRBV3-1/TRBV3-2; D gene: NA; J gene: TRBJ1-4; CDR3 DNA: TGTGCCAGCAGCCAAAGTGGAGGGTGGGAAAAACTGTTTTTT; CDR3 protein: CASSQSGGWEKLFF
clone size: NA; V gene: TRBV4-2; D gene: TRBD2; J gene: TRBJ2-3; CDR3 DNA: TGTGCCAGCAGCCTGAGCGGGGGGCCTAGCACAGATACGCAGTATTTT; CDR3 protein: CASSLSGGPSTDTQYF
clone size: NA; V gene: TRBV5-6; D gene: NA; J gene: TRBJ2-7; CDR3 DNA: TGTGCCAGCAGCCCCGGCCCGGGGAGCACCTACGAGCAGTACTTC; CDR3 protein: CASSPGPGSTYEQYF
clone size: NA; V gene: TRBV6-2/TRBV6-3; D gene: NA; J gene: TRBJ1-6; CDR3 DNA: TGTGCCAGCAGTCCCCGAGTGAATTCACCCCTCCACTTT; CDR3 protein: CASSPRVNSPLHF
clone size: NA; V gene: TRBV4-2; D gene: TRBD1; J gene: TRBJ1-2; CDR3 DNA: TGTGCCAGCAGCCTCGGACAGGGTGAGAACTATGGCTACACCTTC; CDR3 protein: CASSLGQGENYGYTF
clone size: NA; V gene: TRBV20-1; D gene: NA; J gene: TRBJ1-2; CDR3 DNA: TGCAGCCTAAGCGTGGGCTACACCTTC; CDR3 protein: CSLSVGYTF
clone size: NA; V gene: TRBV11-2; D gene: TRBD1; J gene: TRBJ1-6; CDR3 DNA: TGTGCCAGCAGCTCCGTTCTGACAGGGTTGGATTCACCCCTCCACTTT; CDR3 protein: CASSSVLTGLDSPLHF
clone size: once; V gene: TRBV12-3/TRBV12-4; D gene: NA; J gene: TRBJ1-2; CDR3 DNA: TGTGCCAGCAGTTTAGAGGGGAATGGCTACACCTTC; CDR3 protein: CASSLEGNGYTF
clone size: once; V gene: TRBV19; D gene: NA; J gene: TRBJ1-2; CDR3 DNA: TGTGCCAGTAGTTCATACCAGGGTTTTGGCTACACCTTC; CDR3 protein: CASSSYQGFGYTF
clone size: NA; V gene: TRBV7-2; D gene: TRBD2; J gene: TRBJ2-1; CDR3 DNA: TGTGCCAGCAGCTTCGGACTAGCGGGGGCCTTTGACAATGAGCAGTTCTTC; CDR3 protein: CASSFGLAGAFDNEQFF
clone size: NA; V gene: TRBV27; D gene: NA; J gene: TRBJ2-3; CDR3 DNA: TGTGCCAGCGGGGCATACCTCCTCACAGATACGCAGTATTTT; CDR3 protein: CASGAYLLTDTQYF
clone size: NA; V gene: TRBV2; D gene: NA; J gene: TRBJ2-1; CDR3 DNA: TGTGCCAGAAATGCGGGGACCAACAATGAGCAGTTCTTC; CDR3 protein: CARNAGTNNEQFF
clone size: NA; V gene: TRBV6-6; D gene: NA; J gene: TRBJ2-7; CDR3 DNA: TGTGCCAGCAGTTACTCCTCTGGACAGTACGAGCAGTACTTC; CDR3 protein: CASSYSSGQYEQYF
clone size: NA; V gene: TRBV4-2; D gene: NA; J gene: TRBJ2-5; CDR3 DNA: TGTGCCAGCAGCCAAGACGCAGGTTCGGAGACCCAGTACTTC; CDR3 protein: CASSQDAGSETQYF
clone size: once; V gene: TRBV7-8; D gene: NA; J gene: TRBJ1-6; CDR3 DNA: TGTGCCAGCAGACTGGGGGGGGGATCACCCCTCCACTTT; CDR3 protein: CASRLGGGSPLHF
clone size: NA; V gene: TRBV21-1; D gene: NA; J gene: TRBJ2-3; CDR3 DNA: TGTGCCAGCAGCAAAGGACTAGAAGGGAGAAGCACAGATACGCAGTATTTT; CDR3 protein: CASSKGLEGRSTDTQYF
clone size: NA; V gene: TRBV30; D gene: NA; J gene: TRBJ1-2; CDR3 DNA: TGTGCCTGGAGGGCCCCCGGCGGGCCGCATGGCTACACCTTC; CDR3 protein: CAWRAPGGPHGYTF
clone size: NA; V gene: TRBV6-2/TRBV6-3; D gene: NA; J gene: TRBJ2-2; CDR3 DNA: TGTGCCAGCAGTTACTCGACACCCACCGGGGAGCTGTTTTTT; CDR3 protein: CASSYSTPTGELFF
clone size: NA; V gene: TRBV6-2/TRBV6-3; D gene: TRBD1; J gene: TRBJ1-1; CDR3 DNA: TGTGCCAGCAGTTACTCGAAACGGACAGGACCCTCCGGCGGCACTGAAGCTTTCTTT; CDR3 protein: CASSYSKRTGPSGGTEAFF
clone size: NA; V gene: TRBV15; D gene: TRBD1; J gene: TRBJ1-2; CDR3 DNA: TGTGCCACCAGCAGAGATTTCGCGGGACAGGGGGCTGTAGGCTACACCTTC; CDR3 protein: CATSRDFAGQGAVGYTF
clone size: NA; V gene: TRBV3-1/TRBV3-2; D gene: TRBD2; J gene: TRBJ2-1; CDR3 DNA: TGTGCCAGCAGCCAATCTAGCGGGGGGTTCAATGAGCAGTTCTTC; CDR3 protein: CASSQSSGGFNEQFF
clone size: NA; V gene: TRBV7-3; D gene: NA; J gene: TRBJ2-5; CDR3 DNA: TGTGCCAGCAGCTTAAATCTTAAGACCCAGTACTTC; CDR3 protein: CASSLNLKTQYF
clone size: NA; V gene: TRBV7-9; D gene: NA; J gene: TRBJ1-5; CDR3 DNA: TGTGCCAGCAGTAAAGCGGGCAGGCCTCCGCATTTT; CDR3 protein: CASSKAGRPPHF